The clone carrying this T cell receptor beta chain was counted between two and nine times. The target antigen is unknown. This record comes from a study of tumor and adjacent non-tumor tissue in lung cancer. Study at large: Histology: about 13 adenocarcinoma, a couple of squamous cell carcinoma, 1 small cell lung cancer. Aged roughly 31 to 76 years, patients included roughly 10 men and 4 to 6 women with stage I to III disease. Samples averaged roughly 4 million productive TCRbeta reads each. Whole-study results and caveats: Normal lung showed higher cumulative top 100 clone frequency than tumor.

A modified ARM-PCR protocol with three rounds of nested PCR amplified TCRbeta. Using its own MiXCR run on the multiplex PCR reads, TCRdb lists one record per CDR3 protein. The table has fewer than 100,000 distinct CDR3 sequences, 55% to 80% seen once. This sample's RNA came from whole unsorted tissue. Per germline, CDR1 SGHAT and CDR2 FQNNGV. The CDR3 is made up of 15 amino acids. Trimming left V 6 bases short and J 8 bases short, with 20 bases between. V gene TRBV11-2 combines with J gene TRBJ2-1; D remains unclear. This receptor was taken from a woman aged 40 to 50 with non-small cell lung cancer. The sample consisted of lung tumor tissue. In nucleotides, the CDR3 is TGTGCCAGCAGTCCATCTTTGGCTAGTATTCATGAGCAGTTCTTC. Translating it yields CASSPSLASIHEQFF.